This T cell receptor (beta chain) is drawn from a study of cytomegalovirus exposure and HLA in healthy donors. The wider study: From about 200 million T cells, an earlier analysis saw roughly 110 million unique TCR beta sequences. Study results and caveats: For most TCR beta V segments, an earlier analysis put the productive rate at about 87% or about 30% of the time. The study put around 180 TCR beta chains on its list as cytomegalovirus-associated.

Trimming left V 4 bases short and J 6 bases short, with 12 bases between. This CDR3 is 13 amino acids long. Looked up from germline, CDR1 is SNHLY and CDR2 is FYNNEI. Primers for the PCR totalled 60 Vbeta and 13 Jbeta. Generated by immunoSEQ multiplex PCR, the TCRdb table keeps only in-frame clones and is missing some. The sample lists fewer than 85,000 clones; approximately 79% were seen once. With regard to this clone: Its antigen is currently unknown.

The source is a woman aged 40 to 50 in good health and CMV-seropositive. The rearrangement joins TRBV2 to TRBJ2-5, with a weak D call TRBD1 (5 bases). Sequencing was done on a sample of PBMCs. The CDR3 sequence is CASSVEQAKTQYF. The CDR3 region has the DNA TGTGCCAGCAGTGTGGAACAGGCAAAGACCCAGTACTTC.